This T cell receptor (beta chain) was found in a study of CD8 T cells in Susac syndrome. Reverse transcription of about 0.5 to 1 ug RNA was carried out with random hexamers. An immunoSEQ multiplex PCR generated amplified TCR beta CDR3 products spanning 54 Vbeta and 13 Jbeta. Each CDR3 protein gets one entry after TCRdb re-called the immunoSEQ multiplex PCR reads with MiXCR. This sample carries 200,000 to 250,000 distinct CDR3 sequences, 95% of them seen once, and the ten largest clones take roughly 0.1%. This clonotype was seen a single time. The sequence was obtained from a human donor with multiple sclerosis. Input material: CD4+ T cells from PBMCs.

CDR3 in amino acids: CASSVTGNPYEQYF. As DNA, the CDR3 is TGTGCCAGCAGCGTAACCGGGAACCCCTACGAGCAGTACTTC. The V call is TRBV9, the J call TRBJ2-7, with a possible D match to TRBD2 (5 bases). The CDR3 has 14 residues. The germline V and J ends were trimmed by 1 base and 2 bases, with 10 bases remaining between them. Germline V lookup: CDR1 SGDLS, CDR2 YYNGEE.